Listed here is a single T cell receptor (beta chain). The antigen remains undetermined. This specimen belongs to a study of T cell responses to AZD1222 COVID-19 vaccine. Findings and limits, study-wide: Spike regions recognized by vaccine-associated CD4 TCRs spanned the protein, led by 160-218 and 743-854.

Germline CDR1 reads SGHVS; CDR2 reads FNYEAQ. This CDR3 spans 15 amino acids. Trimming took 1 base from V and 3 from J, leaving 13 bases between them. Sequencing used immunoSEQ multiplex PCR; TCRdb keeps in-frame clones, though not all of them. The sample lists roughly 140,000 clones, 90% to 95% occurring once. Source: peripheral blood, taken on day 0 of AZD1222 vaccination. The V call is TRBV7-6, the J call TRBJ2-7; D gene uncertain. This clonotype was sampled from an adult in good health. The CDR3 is CASSLDEGSIYEQYF. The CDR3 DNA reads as TGTGCCAGCAGCTTAGACGAAGGCTCTATCTACGAGCAGTACTTC.